This TCR beta chain was recorded in a study of monozygotic twins with inflammatory bowel disease. Investigators pulled total RNA out of whole blood and did not sort T cells. Per TCR library, approximately 3,500 ng of total RNA was used. TCRdb re-called the 5' RACE reads; one entry per CDR3 protein, DNA not given. Reported are about 420,000 distinct CDR3 sequences; the ten largest clones contain approximately 2.3%. This receptor was taken from a human donor with ulcerative colitis or Crohn's disease, or a healthy co-twin of an affected twin (not recorded which). Sequenced sample: blood.

The CDR3 reads CASSLATGGQDTQYF. The J gene is TRBJ2-3, the V gene TRBV5-1; TCRdb designates TRBD1, a call that cannot be tested without DNA. Per germline, CDR1 SGHRS and CDR2 YFSETQ. The CDR3 loop spans 15 amino acids.